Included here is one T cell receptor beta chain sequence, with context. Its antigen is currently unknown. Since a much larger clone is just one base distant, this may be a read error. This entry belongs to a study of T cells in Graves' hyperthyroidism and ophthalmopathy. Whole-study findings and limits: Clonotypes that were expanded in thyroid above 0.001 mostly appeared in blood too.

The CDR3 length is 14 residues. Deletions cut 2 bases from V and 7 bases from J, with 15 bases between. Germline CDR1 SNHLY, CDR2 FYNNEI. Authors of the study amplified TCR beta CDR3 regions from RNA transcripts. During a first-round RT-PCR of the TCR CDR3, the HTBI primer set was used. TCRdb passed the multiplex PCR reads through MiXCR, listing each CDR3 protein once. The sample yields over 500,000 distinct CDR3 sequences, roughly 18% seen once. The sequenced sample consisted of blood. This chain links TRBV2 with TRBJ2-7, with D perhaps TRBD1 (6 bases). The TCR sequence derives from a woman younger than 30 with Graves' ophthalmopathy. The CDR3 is CASSEKGVGWEQYF. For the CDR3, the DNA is TGTGCCAGCAGTGAAAAGGGGGTAGGTTGGGAGCAGTACTTC. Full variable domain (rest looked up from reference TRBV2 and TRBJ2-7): EPEVTQTPSHQVTQMGQEVILRCVPISNHLYFYWYRQILGQKVEFLVSFYNNEISEKSEIFDDQFSVERPDGSNFTLKIRSTKLEDSAMYFCASSEKGVGWEQYFGPGTRLTVT.